The T cell receptor beta chain under discussion was sequenced for a study of T cells in narcolepsy. The CDR3 runs to 11 residues. The germline V gene has CDR1 DFQATT and CDR2 SNEGSKA (reference sequence). Trimming removed 3 bases from V and 11 bases from J, with 13 bases in between. Profiling relied on immunoSEQ multiplex PCR, and the TCRdb table lists in-frame clones only, not all of them. The table records 25,000 to 35,000 clones, 79% of them present only once. This clone has just one count. The receptor was derived from a human donor in good health. This chain connects TRBV20-1 to TRBJ1-1; TRBD1 might be the D (6 bases). Sequenced: memory (CD45RA-) CD4+ T cells from blood. The CDR3 region has the DNA TGCAGTGCTAGGTTTCAGGGGTCGGCTTTCTTT. The encoded protein is CSARFQGSAFF.